What follows are 5 T cell receptor beta chains derived from one specimen sequenced in a study of OX40 agonist ivuxolimab in advanced cancers. The data were produced by immunoSEQ multiplex PCR, yet TCRdb's version contains in-frame clones alone and is incomplete. Of 50,000 to 65,000 clones detected, approximately 85% appear once; the ten largest clones hold about 5.5%. Sequencing was performed on CD4+ or CD8+ T cells sorted from blood, taken in a trial of the OX40 agonist ivuxolimab. Source of these receptors: an adult with an advanced solid tumor such as melanoma, head and neck, liver or kidney cancer.

CDR3 sequence (DNA): TGTGCCAGCAGTGAACGGAGTAGCGCAGATACGCAGTATTTT. Protein: CASSERSSADTQYF. The chain is built from TRBV2 and TRBJ2-3; TRBD2 is a possible D gene (5 bases). Per the germline V gene, CDR1 is SNHLY and CDR2 is FYNNEI. Trimming took off 2 bases at V and 4 bases at J, with 10 bases between the two ends. The CDR3 contains 14 residues.

The J gene is TRBJ2-6, the V gene TRBV5-5, with D possibly TRBD1 on 6 matching bases. CDR3 length: 18 amino acids. Germline V lookup: CDR1 SGHKS, CDR2 YYEKEE (reference sequence). The ends were cut back, 1 base at V and 0 bases at J, with 14 bases in the middle. CDR3 residues: CASSLTGTSDSGANVLTF. The CDR3 DNA follows: TGTGCCAGCAGCTTGACGGGGACATCGGACTCTGGGGCCAACGTCCTGACTTTC. Filled out from reference TRBV5-5 and TRBJ2-6, the complete variable domain reads DAGVTQSPTHLIKTRGQQVTLRCSPISGHKSVSWYQQVLGQGPQFIFQYYEKEERGRGNFPDRFSARQFPNYSSELNVNALLLGDSALYLCASSLTGTSDSGANVLTFGAGSRLTVL.

J is TRBJ2-2 and V is TRBV14; no reliable D call. Germline V gives CDR1 SGHDN, CDR2 FVKESK. V lost 0 bases and J lost 6, with 11 bases in between. CDR3 length: 15 amino acids. CDR3 coding DNA: TGTGCCAGCAGCCAAGATCCCCCCAGATCCGGGGAGCTGTTTTTT. Translating it yields CASSQDPPRSGELFF.

This sequence joins TRBV27 and TRBJ2-1; TRBD2 matches at 12 bases. Per germline, CDR1 MNHEY and CDR2 SMNVEV (reference sequence). CDR3 length equals 16 residues. J gave up 0 bases and V 5 bases, and 2 bases lay outside the gene matches. This chain's CDR3 is CASSGLAGSSYNEQFF. DNA of the CDR3: TGTGCCAGCAGTGGACTAGCGGGGAGCTCCTACAATGAGCAGTTCTTC.

A single count supports this clone. V is TRBV5-1 and J is TRBJ1-2; maybe TRBD1 (6 bases). This CDR3 spans 16 amino acids. Germline-derived CDR1 and CDR2 are SGHRS and YFSETQ. V lost 3 bases and J 4 bases, leaving 19 bases between the germline ends. This chain's CDR3 is CASSSGQSTGAYGYTF. CDR3 DNA sequence: TGCGCCAGCAGCTCCGGACAGTCAACAGGAGCCTATGGCTACACCTTC.